The 27 T cell receptor beta chains below all came from one sample that was sequenced in a study of cytomegalovirus exposure and HLA in healthy donors. This PCR relied on a set of 60 Vbeta primers and 13 Jbeta primers. Generated by immunoSEQ multiplex PCR, the TCRdb table keeps only in-frame clones and is missing some. The sample includes roughly 250,000 clones, 80% to 90% seen only once; the top ten take 2% to 2.5%. Sequences were obtained from PBMCs. Every receptor here comes from a woman aged 35 to 49 in good health and CMV-seropositive.

The V and J genes are TRBV4-3 and TRBJ2-3; 9 nucleotides align to TRBD1. The CDR3 totals 13 residues. The germline CDR1 and CDR2 sequences are LGHNA and YSLEER. V trimming: 4 bases; J trimming: 5 bases; junction bases outside the gene matches: 1. CDR3 sequence reads: CASSPGQGDTQYF. The CDR3 coding sequence is TGCGCCAGCAGCCCGGGACAGGGAGATACGCAGTATTTT.

V gene TRBV2 combines with J gene TRBJ2-5; tentatively, D is TRBD1 (5 bases). The V end was cut by 5 bases, the J end by 5 bases, with 21 bases between. This CDR3 spans 16 amino acids. Germline loops: CDR1 SNHLY, CDR2 FYNNEI. The CDR3 is CASSSDRPTGAETQYF. The CDR3 DNA is TGTGCCAGCAGTTCCGACAGACCCACTGGGGCGGAGACCCAGTACTTC.

This chain connects TRBV18 to TRBJ1-1; 9 nucleotides agree with TRBD1. The trim removed 4 bases at V and 0 bases at J, leaving 9 bases unmatched. CDR3 size: 17 residues. Germline loops: CDR1 KGHSH, CDR2 LQKENI. CDR3 amino acids: CASSRGQGLAMNTEAFF. The CDR3 coding sequence is TGTGCCAGCTCACGGGGACAGGGTTTGGCCATGAACACTGAAGCTTTCTTT.

The V call is TRBV6-4, the J call TRBJ1-1; D gene unclear. Germline V gene data show CDR1 as MRHNA and CDR2 as SNTAGT. The CDR3 sequence is 13 residues long. V was pared by 4 bases and J by 3 bases, with 9 bases between. This chain's CDR3 is CASSASVYTEAFF. The CDR3 DNA reads as TGTGCCAGCAGTGCTAGTGTGTACACTGAAGCTTTCTTT.

The chain is built from TRBV7-6 and TRBJ1-5; TRBD1 matches 7 bases. The CDR3 length is 15 residues. J was trimmed by 2 bases and V by 5 bases; bases with no gene match: 6. Looked up from germline, CDR1 is SGHVS and CDR2 is FNYEAQ. The CDR3 sequence: CASSRQGGGNQPQHF. The DNA of the CDR3 is TGTGCCAGCAGCCGACAGGGTGGTGGCAATCAGCCCCAGCATTTT.

The chain joins TRBV7-8 to TRBJ2-2, with a possible D match to TRBD2 (5 bases). Trimming took 2 bases from V and 2 from J, leaving 24 bases between them. From germline, CDR1 is SGHVS and CDR2 FQNEAQ. The CDR3 has 20 amino acids. CDR3 DNA: TGTGCCAGCAGCTTAATGTGGTGGGTGGACCGGAGGAGAAACACCGGGGAGCTGTTTTTT. Translated: CASSLMWWVDRRRNTGELFF.

J is TRBJ2-1 and V is TRBV10-3; no reliable D call. The CDR3 covers 14 residues. V lost 2 bases and J 5 bases, leaving 10 bases between the germline ends. The germline gives CDR1 ENHRY, CDR2 SYGVKD. The CDR3 bases are TGTGCCATCAGTGAGCCGGGTCCCAACAATGAGCAGTTCTTC. This gives the protein CAISEPGPNNEQFF.

In this sample, this clone turned up a few times. The V gene is TRBV11-1, the J gene TRBJ2-3; 12 bases line up with TRBD2. The CDR3 has 16 amino acids. Germline V gene lookup returns CDR1 SGHAT and CDR2 FQDESV (reference sequence). V lost 5 bases, J lost 5 bases, and 8 bases stayed unmatched. CDR3 loop: CASSLSSGRAEDTQYF. The CDR3 bases are TGTGCCAGCAGCCTCTCTAGCGGGAGGGCCGAAGATACGCAGTATTTT.

V gene TRBV6-6 combines with J gene TRBJ2-7; 11 bases line up with TRBD2. There are 15 residues in the CDR3. Germline V CDR1 and CDR2: MNHNY, SVGAGI (reference sequence). The junction had 3 bases not matched to a gene; V was cut back by 0 bases and J by 5 bases. CDR3 residues: CASSYSIAGGNEQYF. The CDR3 coding sequence is TGTGCCAGCAGTTACTCGATAGCGGGAGGGAACGAGCAGTACTTC.

This chain connects TRBV18 to TRBJ1-2; D unclear. Trimming took 3 bases from V and 3 from J, leaving 14 bases between them. Germline lookup yields CDR1 KGHSH and CDR2 LQKENI. This CDR3 comprises 15 residues. The CDR3 is CASSPVAGVDYGYTF. The CDR3 DNA is TGTGCCAGCTCACCGGTAGCCGGGGTGGACTATGGCTACACCTTC. The variable domain in full, with the rest retrieved from reference TRBV18 and TRBJ1-2, is NAGVMQNPRHLVRRRGQEARLRCSPMKGHSHVYWYRQLPEEGLKFMVYLQKENIIDESGMPKERFSAEFPKEGPSILRIQQVVRGDSAAYFCASSPVAGVDYGYTFGSGTRLTVV.

This clone was seen more than once but under ten times. The genes are TRBV28 and TRBJ1-1; 8 positions agree with TRBD1. Germline V gene sequence: CDR1 MDHEN, CDR2 SYDVKM. The CDR3 consists of 13 residues. V dropped 5 bases and J dropped 4; count of bases not matched to a gene: 3. The CDR3 region has the DNA TGTGCCAGCAGTCCAGGACAGGGCACTGAAGCTTTCTTT. As protein: CASSPGQGTEAFF.

The V call is TRBV19, the J call TRBJ2-2; D is possibly TRBD2 (6 bases). V was clipped by 4 bases and J by 0 bases, with 9 bases between them. The CDR3 has 15 amino acids. Per germline, CDR1 LNHDA and CDR2 SQIVND (reference sequence). The DNA of the CDR3 is TGTGCCAGTAGTACGGGACTCGCGAACACCGGGGAGCTGTTTTTT. Translation gives CASSTGLANTGELFF.

The chain links TRBV10-3 to TRBJ2-5; 11 positions match TRBD2. The J call is doubtful: the DNA matches TRBJ2-7 better. The germline gives CDR1 ENHRY, CDR2 SYGVKD. CDR3 length equals 17 residues. CDR3 bases: TGTGCCATCAGTGACGATAGCGGGAGGGCCGGAGGTGGCGAGCAGTACTTC. This translates into CAISDDSGRAGGGEQYF.

The chain carries TRBV23-1 and TRBJ2-1, with TRBD2 matching 7 bases. TRBV23-1 is marked as an open reading frame, function uncertain. Germline trimming cut 8 bases from V and 4 bases from J; bases unmatched to any gene: 8. The CDR3 loop spans 14 amino acids. The CDR3 DNA follows: TGCGCCAGCCCAGCCGGACTAGTGTACAATGAGCAGTTCTTC. Protein product: CASPAGLVYNEQFF.

V and J are TRBV7-9 and TRBJ2-7; 7 bases line up with TRBD1. Unmatched junction bases numbered 8, after V lost 4 bases and J lost 2 bases. The CDR3 is made up of 15 amino acids. CDR1 and CDR2 (germline): SEHNR, FQNEAQ (reference sequence). CDR3 in amino acids: CASSSPWDRTYEQYF. CDR3 DNA sequence: TGTGCCAGCAGCTCACCTTGGGACAGAACCTACGAGCAGTACTTC.

Points on this clone: At one end, the junction sequence differs from germline, possibly due to a read error. The chain employs TRBV13 and TRBJ2-2, with D possibly matching TRBD2 (6 bases). Germline CDR1 reads PRHDT; CDR2 reads FYEKMQ (reference sequence). This CDR3 spans 15 amino acids. In DNA form, the CDR3 reads TGTGCCAGCAGCCTAGGGCTAGCGTACACCGGGGAGCTGTTTTTT. Amino acids: CASSLGLAYTGELFF.

Remarks on this clone: Different DNA sequences within this sample yield the same CDR3. The V gene is TRBV28, the J gene TRBJ1-1; D possibly corresponds to TRBD1 (5 bases). Trimming took 3 bases from V and 4 from J, leaving 9 bases between them. The CDR3 has 13 residues. The germline V gene encodes CDR1 MDHEN and CDR2 SYDVKM. The CDR3 reads CASSLAGGTEAFF. The CDR3 bases are TGTGCCAGCAGTTTGGCGGGGGGCACTGAAGCTTTCTTT.

The chain recombines TRBV4-3 with TRBJ1-6; tentatively, D is TRBD1 (5 bases). Trimming shortened V by 1 base and J by 0 bases, and 10 bases separated the two germline ends. This CDR3 comprises 17 residues. Germline CDR1 is LGHNA and CDR2 is YSLEER. CDR3 DNA sequence: TGCGCCAGCAGCCAAGGACAGTTTCACTCCTATAATTCACCCCTCCACTTT. This sequence encodes CASSQGQFHSYNSPLHF.

The chain has TRBV5-8 and TRBJ2-3; 8 positions agree with TRBD1. This CDR3 has 14 residues. The V gene's germline CDR1 is SGHTS and CDR2 YDEGEE. J was trimmed by 4 bases and V by 4 bases; bases with no gene match: 5. CDR3 loop: CASSVRQGSDTQYF. The CDR3 region has the DNA TGTGCCAGCAGCGTCCGACAGGGGTCAGATACGCAGTATTTT.

V usage is TRBV5-1 and J usage is TRBJ1-3, with D perhaps matching TRBD1 (5 bases). The CDR3 has 14 residues. Germline values: CDR1 SGHRS, CDR2 YFSETQ. Trimming left V 4 bases short and J 0 bases short, with 8 bases between. CDR3: CASSGGSSGNTIYF. CDR3 coding DNA: TGCGCCAGCAGCGGGGGGAGCTCTGGAAACACCATATATTTT.

The chain links TRBV30 to TRBJ2-5, with unresolved D. The DNA matches TRBJ2-7 better at its end, which makes the J call doubtful. The CDR3 totals 13 residues. Germline CDR1 GTSNPN, CDR2 SVGIG (reference sequence). DNA for the CDR3: TGTGCCTGGAGTGTACCGGAGATCTACGAGCAGTACTTC. It is translated as CAWSVPEIYEQYF.

J is TRBJ1-3 and V is TRBV5-4; D unresolved. This CDR3 spans 15 amino acids. Germline values: CDR1 SGHNT, CDR2 YYREEE (reference sequence). The germline V and J ends were trimmed by 0 bases and 3 bases, with 10 bases remaining between them. DNA of the CDR3: TGTGCCAGCAGCTTGGACCCCGGCGGTGGAAACACCATATATTTT. This gives the protein CASSLDPGGGNTIYF.

The J gene is TRBJ2-1, the V gene TRBV5-6; D may be TRBD2 (6 bases). This CDR3 is 17 amino acids long. The germline gives CDR1 SGHDT, CDR2 YYEEEE. The germline V and J ends were trimmed by 2 bases and 2 bases, with 17 bases remaining between them. The CDR3 DNA reads as TGTGCCAGCAGCTTCGTCTCGGGAGAGGGACCCTACAATGAGCAGTTCTTC. This gives the protein CASSFVSGEGPYNEQFF.

The V call is TRBV5-1, the J call TRBJ1-6, with 9 bases lining up with TRBD1. CDR3 length: 16 residues. Germline V gene data show CDR1 as SGHRS and CDR2 as YFSETQ. The V and J ends lost 4 bases and 10 bases, in that order; junction bases with no gene match: 12. This chain's CDR3 is CASSPGTGIEESPLHF. The CDR3 DNA follows: TGCGCCAGCAGCCCAGGGACAGGGATTGAGGAGTCACCCCTCCACTTT.

V and J are TRBV5-1 and TRBJ2-5; a possible D gene is TRBD2 (7 bases). With 6 bases removed from V and 5 bases from J, the gap between germline ends came to 20 bases. CDR3 length equals 15 residues. CDR1 is SGHRS and CDR2 is YFSETQ in the germline V gene. CDR3 nucleotide sequence: TGCGCCAGCACCATAGGGGGGGCGAACCGGGAGACCCAGTACTTC. Residues: CASTIGGANRETQYF.

The chain uses TRBV5-4 and TRBJ2-5, with TRBD2 matching 9 bases. Germline values: CDR1 SGHNT, CDR2 YYREEE (reference sequence). V shed 0 bases, J shed 0 bases, and the junction held 6 bases outside the gene matches. The CDR3 is made up of 17 amino acids. CDR3 nucleotide sequence: TGTGCCAGCAGCTTGGGTTCCCCTAGCGGGGACCAAGAGACCCAGTACTTC. This gives the protein CASSLGSPSGDQETQYF.

V and J are TRBV7-2 and TRBJ2-5, with D possibly being TRBD2 (5 bases). CDR1 is SGHTA and CDR2 is FQGNSA in the germline V gene. V dropped 5 bases and J dropped 2 bases, with 9 bases sitting between them. This CDR3 spans 13 amino acids. The CDR3 region is CASSPRTQETQYF. The DNA of the CDR3 is TGTGCCAGCAGCCCCCGGACTCAAGAGACCCAGTACTTC.